Listed here is a single T cell receptor (beta chain). This clonotype appeared a few times. The specificity of this receptor is unknown. Per-base quality was not reported, and no clone a single base away is much larger than it. CDR1 is given as DFQATT and CDR2 as SNEGSKA, both from the germline V gene (reference sequence). V loses 1 base at its end and J loses 0 bases; junction bases beyond the gene matches: 6. Inclusive of the bounding cysteine and phenylalanine, the CDR3 is 16 residues long. CDR3 DNA only is kept here, 48 bases in frame from base 1. This sample is part of a study of response to subunit inactivated influenza vaccine (dated by TCRdb to 2016 to 2019). Background on the whole study: Deep quantitative profiling of the T cell receptor repertoire was used in the study to follow responses to a trivalent subunit inactivated influenza vaccine.

Library preparation used RT-PCR. Sequencer: Illumina HiSeq 2500. In TCRdb, the public reads were trimmed at Q25 with fastp and aligned with MiXCR, with productive beta chains retained. Here each entry gathers all rows of one CDR3 protein and keeps the most common genes and DNA. The table for this sample lists about 520,000 distinct CDR3 sequences; roughly 7.6% of them were counted only once. The ten largest clonotypes hold under 15% of the sample. Points the paper makes about the study in general: The authors suggested that each seasonal influenza vaccination may recruit only a limited number of new T cells.

The sequences come from PBMCs from blood, collected around 2 years after vaccination. The sequence derives from a man aged 50-75 years who received an inactivated influenza vaccine. Donor details come from another sample of the same person, matched by shared clones. Recombination connected TRBV20-1 to TRBJ2-3; TRBD2 aligns with 8 central bases. The CDR3 reads as follows: CSARVAGKASTDTQYF. DNA sequence: TGCAGTGCTAGAGTAGCGGGAAAGGCTAGCACAGATACGCAGTATTTT.